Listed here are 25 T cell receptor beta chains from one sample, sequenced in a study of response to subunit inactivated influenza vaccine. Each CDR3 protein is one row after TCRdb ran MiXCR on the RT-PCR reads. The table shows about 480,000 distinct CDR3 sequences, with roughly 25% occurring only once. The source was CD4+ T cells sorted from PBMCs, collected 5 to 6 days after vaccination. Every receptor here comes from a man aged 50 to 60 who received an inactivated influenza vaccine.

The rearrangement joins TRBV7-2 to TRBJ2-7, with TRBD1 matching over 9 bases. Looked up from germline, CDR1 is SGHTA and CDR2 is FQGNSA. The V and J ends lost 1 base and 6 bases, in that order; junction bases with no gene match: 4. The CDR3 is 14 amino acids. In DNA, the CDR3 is TGTGCCAGCAGCTTAGGACAGGGGGTACGCGAGCAGTACTTC. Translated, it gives CASSLGQGVREQYF.

The CDR3 loop reads CASSQSAHGTDTQYF. Here the CDR3 DNA reads TGTGCCAGCAGCCAATCGGCTCATGGCACAGATACGCAGTATTTT. The chain carries TRBV12-3 or TRBV12-4 and TRBJ2-3; D remains ambiguous. The CDR3 contains 15 residues. V lost 6 bases and J lost 1, with 14 bases in between.

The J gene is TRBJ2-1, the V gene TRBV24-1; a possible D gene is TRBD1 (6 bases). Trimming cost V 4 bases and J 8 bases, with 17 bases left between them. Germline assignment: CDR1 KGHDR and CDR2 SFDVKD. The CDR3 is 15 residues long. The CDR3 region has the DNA TGTGCCACCAGTGACCCCAGGGGAATAGATTATGAGCAGTTCTTC. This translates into CATSDPRGIDYEQFF.

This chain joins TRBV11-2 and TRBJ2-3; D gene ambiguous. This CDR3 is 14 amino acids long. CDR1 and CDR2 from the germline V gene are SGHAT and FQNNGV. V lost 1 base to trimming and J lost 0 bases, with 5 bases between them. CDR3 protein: CASSLGFSTDTQYF. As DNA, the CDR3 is TGTGCCAGCAGCTTAGGATTTAGCACAGATACGCAGTATTTT.

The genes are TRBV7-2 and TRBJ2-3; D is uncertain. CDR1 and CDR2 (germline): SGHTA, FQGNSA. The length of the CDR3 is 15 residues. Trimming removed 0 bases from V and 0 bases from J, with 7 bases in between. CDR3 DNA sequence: TGTGCCAGCAGCTTAGCGGCATTCAGCACAGATACGCAGTATTTT. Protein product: CASSLAAFSTDTQYF.

Here the CDR3 reads CASSHDRDDGYTF. The CDR3, as DNA: TGTGCCAGCAGCCACGACAGGGATGATGGCTACACCTTC. V is TRBV4-2 and J is TRBJ1-2; 7 bases line up with TRBD1. With 3 bases clipped from V and 6 bases from J, the junction kept 4 bases outside the gene matches. The germline CDR1 and CDR2 sequences are LGHNA and YNFKEQ. This CDR3 is built from 13 residues.

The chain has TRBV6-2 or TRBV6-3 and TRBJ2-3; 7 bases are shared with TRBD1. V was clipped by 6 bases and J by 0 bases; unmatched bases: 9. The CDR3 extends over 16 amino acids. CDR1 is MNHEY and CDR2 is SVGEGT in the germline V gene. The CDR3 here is CASSYDGQASTDTQYF. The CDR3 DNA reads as TGTGCCAGCAGCTATGACGGACAGGCTAGCACAGATACGCAGTATTTT.

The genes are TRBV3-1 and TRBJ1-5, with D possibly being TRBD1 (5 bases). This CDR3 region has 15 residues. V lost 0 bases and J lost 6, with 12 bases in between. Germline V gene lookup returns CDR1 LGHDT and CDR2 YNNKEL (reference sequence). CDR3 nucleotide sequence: TGTGCCAGCAGCCAAGATCTGAGGGGAGGTCAGCCCCAGCATTTT. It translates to CASSQDLRGGQPQHF.

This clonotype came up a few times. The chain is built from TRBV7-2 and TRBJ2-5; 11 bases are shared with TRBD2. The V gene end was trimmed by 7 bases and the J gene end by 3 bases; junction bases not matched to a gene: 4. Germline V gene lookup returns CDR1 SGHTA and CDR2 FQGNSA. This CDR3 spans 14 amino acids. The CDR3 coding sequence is TGTGCCAGCAACCGACTAGCGGGGAAAGAGACCCAGTACTTC. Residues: CASNRLAGKETQYF. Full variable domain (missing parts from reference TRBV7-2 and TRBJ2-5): GAGVSQSPSNKVTEKGKDVELRCDPISGHTALYWYRQSLGQGLEFLIYFQGNSAPDKSGLPSDRFSAERTGGSVSTLTIQRTQQEDSAVYLCASNRLAGKETQYFGPGTRLLVL.

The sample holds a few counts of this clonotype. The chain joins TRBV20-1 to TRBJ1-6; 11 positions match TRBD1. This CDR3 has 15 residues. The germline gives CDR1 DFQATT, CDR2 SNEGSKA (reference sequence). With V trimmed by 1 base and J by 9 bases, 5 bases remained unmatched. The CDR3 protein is CSARVRGTGGSPLHF. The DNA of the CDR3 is TGCAGTGCTAGAGTGAGGGGGACAGGGGGTTCACCCCTCCACTTT.

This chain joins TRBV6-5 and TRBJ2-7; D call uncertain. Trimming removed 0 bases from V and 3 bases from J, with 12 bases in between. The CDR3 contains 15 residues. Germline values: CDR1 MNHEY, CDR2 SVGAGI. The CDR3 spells CASSYSAMQNYEQYF. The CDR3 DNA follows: TGTGCCAGCAGTTACTCGGCTATGCAGAACTACGAGCAGTACTTC.

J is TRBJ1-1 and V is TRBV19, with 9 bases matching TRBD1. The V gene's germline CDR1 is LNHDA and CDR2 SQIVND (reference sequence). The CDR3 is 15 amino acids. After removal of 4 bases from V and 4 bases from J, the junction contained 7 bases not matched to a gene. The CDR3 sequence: CASSKKTGGTTEAFF. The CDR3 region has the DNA TGTGCCAGTAGTAAAAAGACAGGGGGAACCACTGAAGCTTTCTTT.

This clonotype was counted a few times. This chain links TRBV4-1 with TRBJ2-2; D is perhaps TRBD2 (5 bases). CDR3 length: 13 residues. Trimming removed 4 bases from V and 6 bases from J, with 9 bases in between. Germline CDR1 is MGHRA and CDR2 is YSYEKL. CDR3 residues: CASSPLGAGELFF. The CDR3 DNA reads TGCGCCAGCAGCCCGCTGGGAGCCGGGGAGCTGTTTTTT.

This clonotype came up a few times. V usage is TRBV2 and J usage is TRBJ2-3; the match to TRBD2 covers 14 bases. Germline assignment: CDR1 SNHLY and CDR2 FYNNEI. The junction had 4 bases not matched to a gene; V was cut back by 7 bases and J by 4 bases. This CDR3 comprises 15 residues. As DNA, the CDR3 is TGTGCCAGCAAGACTAGCGGGGGGGCCCCAGATACGCAGTATTTT. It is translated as CASKTSGGAPDTQYF.

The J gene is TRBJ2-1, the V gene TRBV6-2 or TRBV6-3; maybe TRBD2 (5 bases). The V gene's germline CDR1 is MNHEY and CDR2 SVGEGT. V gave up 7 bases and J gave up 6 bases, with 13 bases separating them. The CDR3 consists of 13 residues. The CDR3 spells CASKDSSGNEQFF. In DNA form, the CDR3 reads TGTGCCAGCAAGGACTCGTCGGGCAATGAGCAGTTCTTC.

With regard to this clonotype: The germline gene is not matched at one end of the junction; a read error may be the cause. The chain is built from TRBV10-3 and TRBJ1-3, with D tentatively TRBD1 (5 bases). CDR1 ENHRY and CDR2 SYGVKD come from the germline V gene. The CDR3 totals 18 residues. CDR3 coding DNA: TGTGCCGTCAGCACACCCCGGACATACTTGCTCTCTGGAAACACCATATATTTT. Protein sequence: CAVSTPRTYLLSGNTIYF.

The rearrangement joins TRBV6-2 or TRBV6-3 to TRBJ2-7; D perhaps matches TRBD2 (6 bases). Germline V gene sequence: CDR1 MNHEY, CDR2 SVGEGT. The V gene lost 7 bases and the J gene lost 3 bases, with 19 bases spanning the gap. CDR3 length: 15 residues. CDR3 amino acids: CASTLLFGGGYEQYF. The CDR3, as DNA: TGTGCCAGCACCTTACTTTTTGGGGGAGGCTACGAGCAGTACTTC.

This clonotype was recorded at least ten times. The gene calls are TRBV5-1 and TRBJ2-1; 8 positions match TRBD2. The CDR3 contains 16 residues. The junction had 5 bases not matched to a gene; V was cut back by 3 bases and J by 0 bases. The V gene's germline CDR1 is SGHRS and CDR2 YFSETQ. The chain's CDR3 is CASSSLAGSSYNEQFF. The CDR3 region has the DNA TGCGCCAGCAGCTCCCTAGCGGGCAGCTCCTACAATGAGCAGTTCTTC.

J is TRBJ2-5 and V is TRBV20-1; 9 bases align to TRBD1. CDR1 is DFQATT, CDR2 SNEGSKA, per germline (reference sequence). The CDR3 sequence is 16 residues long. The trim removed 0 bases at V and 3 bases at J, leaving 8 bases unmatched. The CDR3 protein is CSARDEPGQGKETQYF. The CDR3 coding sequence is TGCAGTGCTAGAGACGAGCCGGGACAGGGAAAAGAGACCCAGTACTTC.

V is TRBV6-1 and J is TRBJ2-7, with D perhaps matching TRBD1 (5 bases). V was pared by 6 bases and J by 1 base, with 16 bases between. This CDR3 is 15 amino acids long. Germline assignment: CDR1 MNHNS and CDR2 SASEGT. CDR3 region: CASRKHPRESYEQYF. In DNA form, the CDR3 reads TGTGCCAGCAGAAAACACCCCAGGGAATCCTACGAGCAGTACTTC.

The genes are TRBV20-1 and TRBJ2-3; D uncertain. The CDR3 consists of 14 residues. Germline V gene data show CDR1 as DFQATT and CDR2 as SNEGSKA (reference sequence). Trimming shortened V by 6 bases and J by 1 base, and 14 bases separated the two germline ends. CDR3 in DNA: TGCAGTGCAGTATCCGGGTCCCGCACAGATACGCAGTATTTT. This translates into CSAVSGSRTDTQYF.

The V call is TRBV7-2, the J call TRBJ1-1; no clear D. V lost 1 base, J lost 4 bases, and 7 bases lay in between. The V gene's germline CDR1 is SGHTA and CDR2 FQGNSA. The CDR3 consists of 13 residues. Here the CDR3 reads CASSLVGSTEAFF. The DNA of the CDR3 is TGTGCCAGCAGCTTAGTTGGGAGCACTGAAGCTTTCTTT.

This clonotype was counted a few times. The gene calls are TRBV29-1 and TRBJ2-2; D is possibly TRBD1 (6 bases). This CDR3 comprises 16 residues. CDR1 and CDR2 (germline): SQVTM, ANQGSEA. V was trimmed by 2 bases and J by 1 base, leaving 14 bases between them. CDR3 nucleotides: TGCAGCGTTGAATTAAGGGCACAGGGGAACACCGGGGAGCTGTTTTTT. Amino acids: CSVELRAQGNTGELFF.

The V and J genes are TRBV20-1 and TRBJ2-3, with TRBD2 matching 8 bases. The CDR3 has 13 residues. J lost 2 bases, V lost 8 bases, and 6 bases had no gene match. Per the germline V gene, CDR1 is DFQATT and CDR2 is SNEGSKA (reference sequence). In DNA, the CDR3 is TGCAGTCAACGGGGGGGGGCCACAGATACGCAGTATTTT. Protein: CSQRGGATDTQYF.

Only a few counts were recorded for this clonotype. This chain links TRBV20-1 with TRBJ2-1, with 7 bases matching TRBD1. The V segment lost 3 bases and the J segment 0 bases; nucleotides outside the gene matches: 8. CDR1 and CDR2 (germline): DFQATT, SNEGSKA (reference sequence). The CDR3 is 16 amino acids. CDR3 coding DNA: TGCAGTGCTAGCGACGGGACAGATGCCTCCTACAATGAGCAGTTCTTC. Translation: CSASDGTDASYNEQFF.